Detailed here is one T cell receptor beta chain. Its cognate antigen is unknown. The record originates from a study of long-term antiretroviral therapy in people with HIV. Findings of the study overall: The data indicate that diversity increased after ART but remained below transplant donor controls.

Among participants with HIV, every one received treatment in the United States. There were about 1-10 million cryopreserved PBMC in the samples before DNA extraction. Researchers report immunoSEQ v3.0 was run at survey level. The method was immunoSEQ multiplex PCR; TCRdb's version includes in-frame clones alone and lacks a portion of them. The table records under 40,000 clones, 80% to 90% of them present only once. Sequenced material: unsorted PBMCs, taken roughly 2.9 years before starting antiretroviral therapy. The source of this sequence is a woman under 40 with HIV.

CDR3 amino acids: CASSAASGGSDTQYF. CDR3 bases: TGTGCCAGCAGTGCCGCTAGCGGGGGTTCAGATACGCAGTATTTT. The chain couples TRBV6-4 to TRBJ2-3, with 10 bases aligning to TRBD2. The CDR3 loop spans 15 amino acids. J gave up 4 bases and V 4 bases, and 5 bases lay outside the gene matches. CDR1 is MRHNA, CDR2 SNTAGT, per germline.